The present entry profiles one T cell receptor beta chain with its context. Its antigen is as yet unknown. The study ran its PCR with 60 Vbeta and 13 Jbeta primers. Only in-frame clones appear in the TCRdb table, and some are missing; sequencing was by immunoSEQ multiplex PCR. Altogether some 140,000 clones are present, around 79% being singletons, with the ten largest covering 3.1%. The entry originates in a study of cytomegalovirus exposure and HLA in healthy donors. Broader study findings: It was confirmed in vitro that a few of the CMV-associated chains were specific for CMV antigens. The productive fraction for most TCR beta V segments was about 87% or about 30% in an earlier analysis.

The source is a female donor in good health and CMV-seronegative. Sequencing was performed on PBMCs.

The chain's CDR3 is CAWGAGGSTDTQYF. DNA of the CDR3: TGTGCCTGGGGGGCGGGGGGGAGCACAGATACGCAGTATTTT. V usage is TRBV30 and J usage is TRBJ2-3; TRBD2 matches at 9 bases. The V gene's germline CDR1 is GTSNPN and CDR2 SVGIG (reference sequence). The CDR3 has 14 residues. V gave up 5 bases and J gave up 0 bases; unmatched junction bases: 3.